The rows below give T cell receptor beta chains drawn from one sample of a study of control samples from healthy donors and cancer patients. TCRdb's table, derived via immunoSEQ multiplex PCR, lists solely in-frame clones and lacks some. The sample contains about 78,000 clones, about 89% of which appear only once. The sample taken for sequencing was blood. The source of these receptors is a woman between 55 and 75 years old in good health. Both conserved end residues are part of each CDR3. D genes are given only for firm matches. Clone sizes are given selectively: once, few, many, or a class where the clone is expanded.

19,.,TRBV13,TRBD1,CASSLLHGQGMPSTYEQYF
17,.,TRBV7-6,TRBD2,CASSETSGHFSYNEQFF
14,.,TRBV3-1/TRBV3-2,.,CASSHLDSNYGYTF
14,few,TRBV3-1/TRBV3-2,.,CASSPVDRSHEQFF
14,.,TRBV27,.,CASSLYGSTDTQYF
18,once,TRBV3-1/TRBV3-2,TRBD1,CASSQDIRTGTSRAEAFF
12,.,TRBV28,TRBD2,CASMRGDYEQYF
16,.,TRBV2,TRBD2,CASSELVGGRRNEQFF
13,.,TRBV6-5,.,CASSYRMNTEAFF
16,.,TRBV7-9,TRBD2,CASSPFGSSGEETQYF
14,.,TRBV5-1,.,CASSLTGVADTQYF
15,.,TRBV19,TRBD1,CASRGTGGRPQPQHF
15,once,TRBV21-1,.,CASSKGGGDTGELFF
15,few,TRBV28,.,CASSPRRGVFGGYTF
15,.,TRBV7-9,TRBD2,CASSLELAGGETQYF
15,.,TRBV7-2,TRBD2,CASSSASGSFYEQYF
13,.,TRBV6-4,.,CASSDRGEAEQFF
16,.,TRBV18,.,CASSPVTGTSPYEQYF
13,.,TRBV6-4,.,CASSAGLNNEQFF
14,.,TRBV6-5,.,CASTLVGGGTEAFF
16,.,TRBV9,.,CASSVEPRGRTDTQYF
13,.,TRBV24-1,TRBD1,CATSDPGTAEQYF
15,.,TRBV3-1/TRBV3-2,.,CASSQQGNPTDTQYF
12,.,TRBV10-3,.,CATGRSSNEQFF
14,.,TRBV19,.,CASRHGFPGTEAFF
14,.,TRBV27,TRBD1,CASSIRYRGYEQYF
18,.,TRBV5-8,TRBD2,CASSPGTSGRGITDTQYF
14,.,TRBV11-2,.,CASSLDRPSEKLFF
17,.,TRBV9,TRBD1,CASSVGLPGQTTDTQYF
15,.,TRBV25-1,TRBD1,CASTLTTGDGDEQYF
16,.,TRBV5-1,TRBD2,CASSLDGRGDYNEQFF
14,once,TRBV7-9,.,CASSITENNSPLHF
15,.,TRBV29-1,TRBD1,CSVSPGQGITYEQYF
14,once,TRBV5-1,.,CASSPLSNQETQYF
14,.,TRBV6-2/TRBV6-3,TRBD2,CASSRGGVSGELFF
17,.,TRBV9,TRBD1,CASSPGTGTGAWETQYF
16,.,TRBV4-2,TRBD1,CASSTVVGTGGYEQFF
12,.,TRBV19,.,CASRERDQPQHF
15,.,TRBV7-2,.,CASSLATGIYNEQFF
14,.,TRBV2,.,CAIRTDRGTDTQYF
15,.,TRBV2,TRBD2,CASSASGGNTGELFF
12,.,TRBV28,.,CASSPPENIQYF
14,.,TRBV27,.,CASKPRFSYNEQFF
16,few,TRBV4-2,.,CASSQDQGAGSYEQYF